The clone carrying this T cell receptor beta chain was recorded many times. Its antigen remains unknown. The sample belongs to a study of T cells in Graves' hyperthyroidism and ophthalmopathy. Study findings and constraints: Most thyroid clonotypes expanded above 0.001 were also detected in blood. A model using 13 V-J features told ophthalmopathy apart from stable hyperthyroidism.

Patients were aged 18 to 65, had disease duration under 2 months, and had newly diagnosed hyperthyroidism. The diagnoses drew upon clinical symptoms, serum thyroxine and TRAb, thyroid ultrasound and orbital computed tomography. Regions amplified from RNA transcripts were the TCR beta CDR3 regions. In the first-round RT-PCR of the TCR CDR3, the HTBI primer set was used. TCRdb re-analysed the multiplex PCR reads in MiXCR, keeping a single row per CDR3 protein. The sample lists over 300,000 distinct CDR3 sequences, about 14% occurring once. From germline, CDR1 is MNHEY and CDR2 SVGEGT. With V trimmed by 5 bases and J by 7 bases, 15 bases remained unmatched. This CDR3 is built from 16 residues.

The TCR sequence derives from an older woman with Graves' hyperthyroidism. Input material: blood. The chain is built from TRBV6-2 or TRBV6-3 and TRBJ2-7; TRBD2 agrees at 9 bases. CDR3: CASSTRLAGGPGEQYF. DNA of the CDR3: TGTGCCAGCAGTACCCGCCTCGCGGGAGGGCCAGGGGAGCAGTACTTC.